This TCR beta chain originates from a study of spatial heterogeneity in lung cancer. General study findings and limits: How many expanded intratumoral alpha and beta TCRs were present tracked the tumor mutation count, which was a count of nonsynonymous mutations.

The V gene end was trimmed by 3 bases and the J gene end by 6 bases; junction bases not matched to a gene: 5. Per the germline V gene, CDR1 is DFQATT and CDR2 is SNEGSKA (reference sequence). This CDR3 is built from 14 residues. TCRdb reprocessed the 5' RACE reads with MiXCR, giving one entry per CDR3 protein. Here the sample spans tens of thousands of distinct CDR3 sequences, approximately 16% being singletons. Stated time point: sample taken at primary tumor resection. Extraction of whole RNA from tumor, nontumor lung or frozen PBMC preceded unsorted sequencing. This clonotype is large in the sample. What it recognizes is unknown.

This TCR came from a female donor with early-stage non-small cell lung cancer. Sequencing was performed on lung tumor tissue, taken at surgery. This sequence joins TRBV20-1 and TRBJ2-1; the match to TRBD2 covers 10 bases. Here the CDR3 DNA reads TGCAGTGCTAGTTCCAGCGGGGGGGCCAATGAGCAGTTCTTC. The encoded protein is CSASSSGGANEQFF.